This TCR beta chain was obtained from a study of shared clonotypes between healthy human individuals. Study as a whole: Researchers assigned three CD4 naive, three CD4 memory, two CD8 naive and one CD8 memory plate to each donor.

Using immunoSEQ multiplex PCR, the repertoire was profiled, and TCRdb retains in-frame clones only, with some absent. The table lists approximately 1.4 million clones, approximately 98% of them singletons. Trimming removed 7 bases from V and 1 base from J, with 17 bases in between. The V gene's germline CDR1 is MRHNA and CDR2 SNTAGT. This CDR3 comprises 16 residues. Sequencing was performed on naive CD4+ T cells sorted from blood. The subset: CD45RA+ positively selected. The receptor was isolated from a man younger than 40 in good health. The rearrangement joins TRBV6-4 to TRBJ2-4; D gene unclear. The CDR3 region is CASKGPEKEAKNIQYF. CDR3 nucleotides: TGTGCCAGCAAGGGCCCCGAAAAGGAGGCCAAAAACATTCAGTACTTC.